This TCR beta chain originates from a study of shared clonotypes between healthy human individuals. The naive CD8 subset, CD45RO-negative cells positively selected for CCR7, excluded terminally differentiated effector memory CD45RA+ cells. Authors' methods: Filtering was not the same, since immunoSEQ gave junction-only sequences without quality scores. The table came from immunoSEQ multiplex PCR; TCRdb's copy has only in-frame clones and leaves some out. That table furnishes V, J and clone size, whereas the DNA furnished D and trimming. The repertoire includes fewer than 1 million clones, around 96% of them detected once, and about 0.22% sits in the top ten. Findings and limits, study-wide: Larger richness was generally estimated for naive than memory subsets.

As to this clone: Its antigen is unidentified.

This CDR3 contains 16 residues. Looked up from germline, CDR1 is SNHLY and CDR2 is FYNNEI. J gave up 0 bases and V 6 bases, and 11 bases lay outside the gene matches. This receptor was taken from a man under 40 in good health. The rearrangement uses TRBV2 and TRBJ2-7; 7 bases agree with TRBD1. The sequencing input was naive CD8+ T cells sorted from blood. CDR3 sequence reads: CASRGWDSNYSYEQYF. The CDR3 DNA sequence: TGTGCCAGCAGGGGATGGGACAGCAACTACTCCTACGAGCAGTACTTC.